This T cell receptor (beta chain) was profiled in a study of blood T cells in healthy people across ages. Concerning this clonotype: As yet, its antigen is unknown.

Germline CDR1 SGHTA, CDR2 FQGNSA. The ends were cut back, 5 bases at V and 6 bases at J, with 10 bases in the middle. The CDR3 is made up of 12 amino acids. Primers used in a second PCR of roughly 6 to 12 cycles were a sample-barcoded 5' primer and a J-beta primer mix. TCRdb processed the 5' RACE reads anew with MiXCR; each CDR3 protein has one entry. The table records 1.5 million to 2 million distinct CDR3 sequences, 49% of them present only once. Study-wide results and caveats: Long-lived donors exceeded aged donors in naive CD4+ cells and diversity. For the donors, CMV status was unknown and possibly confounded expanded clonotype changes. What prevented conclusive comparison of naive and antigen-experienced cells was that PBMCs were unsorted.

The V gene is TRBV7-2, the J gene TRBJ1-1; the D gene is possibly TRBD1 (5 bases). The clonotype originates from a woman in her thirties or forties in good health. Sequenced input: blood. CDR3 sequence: CASSPGGAEAFF. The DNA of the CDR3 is TGTGCCAGCAGCCCTGGGGGAGCTGAAGCTTTCTTT.